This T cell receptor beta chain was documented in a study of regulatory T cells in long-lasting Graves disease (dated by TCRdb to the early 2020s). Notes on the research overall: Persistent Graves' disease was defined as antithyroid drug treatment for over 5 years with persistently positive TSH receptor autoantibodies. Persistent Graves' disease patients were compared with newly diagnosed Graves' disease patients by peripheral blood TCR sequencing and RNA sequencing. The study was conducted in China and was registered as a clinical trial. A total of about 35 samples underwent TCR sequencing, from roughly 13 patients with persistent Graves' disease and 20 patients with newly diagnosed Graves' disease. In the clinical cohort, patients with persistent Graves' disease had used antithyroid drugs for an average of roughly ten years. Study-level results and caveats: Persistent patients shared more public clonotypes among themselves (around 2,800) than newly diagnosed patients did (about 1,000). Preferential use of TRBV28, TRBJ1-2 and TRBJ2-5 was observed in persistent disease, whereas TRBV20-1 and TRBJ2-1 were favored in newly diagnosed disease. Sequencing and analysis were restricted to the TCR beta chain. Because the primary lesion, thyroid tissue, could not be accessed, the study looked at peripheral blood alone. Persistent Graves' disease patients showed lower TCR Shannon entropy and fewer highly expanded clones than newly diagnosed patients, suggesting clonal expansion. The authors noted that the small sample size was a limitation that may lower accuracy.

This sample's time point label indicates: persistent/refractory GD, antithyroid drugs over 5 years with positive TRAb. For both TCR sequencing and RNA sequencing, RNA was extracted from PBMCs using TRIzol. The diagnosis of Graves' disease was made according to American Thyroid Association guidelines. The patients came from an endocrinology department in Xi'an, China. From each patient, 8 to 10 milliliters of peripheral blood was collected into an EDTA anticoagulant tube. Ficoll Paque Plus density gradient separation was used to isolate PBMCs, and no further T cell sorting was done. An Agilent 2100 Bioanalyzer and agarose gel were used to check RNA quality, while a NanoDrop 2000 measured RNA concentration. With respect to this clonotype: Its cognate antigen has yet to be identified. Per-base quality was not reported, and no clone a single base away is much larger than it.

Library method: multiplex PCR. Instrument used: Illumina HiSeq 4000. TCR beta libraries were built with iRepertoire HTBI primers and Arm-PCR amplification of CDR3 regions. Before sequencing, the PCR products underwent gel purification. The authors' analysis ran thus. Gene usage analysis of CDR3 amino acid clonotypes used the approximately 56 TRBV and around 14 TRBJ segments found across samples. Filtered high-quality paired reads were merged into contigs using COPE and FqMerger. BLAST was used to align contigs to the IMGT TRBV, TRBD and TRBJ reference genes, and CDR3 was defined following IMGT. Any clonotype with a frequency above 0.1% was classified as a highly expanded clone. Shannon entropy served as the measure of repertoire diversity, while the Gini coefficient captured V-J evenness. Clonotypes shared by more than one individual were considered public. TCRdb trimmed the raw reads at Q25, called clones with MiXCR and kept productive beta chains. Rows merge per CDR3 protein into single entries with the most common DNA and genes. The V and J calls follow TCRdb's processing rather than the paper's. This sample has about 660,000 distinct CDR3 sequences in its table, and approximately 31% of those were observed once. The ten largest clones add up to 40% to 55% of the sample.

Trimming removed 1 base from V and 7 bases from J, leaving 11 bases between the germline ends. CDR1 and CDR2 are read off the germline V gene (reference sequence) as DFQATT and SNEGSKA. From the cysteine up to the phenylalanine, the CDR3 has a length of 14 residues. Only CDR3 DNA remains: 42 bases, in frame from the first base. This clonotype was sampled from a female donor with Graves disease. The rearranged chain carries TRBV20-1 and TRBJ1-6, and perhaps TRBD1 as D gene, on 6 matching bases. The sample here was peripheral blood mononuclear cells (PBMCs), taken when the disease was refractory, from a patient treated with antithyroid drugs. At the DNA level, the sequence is TGCAGTGCTAGAGTTGAGGGGGAGAATTCACCCCTCCACTTT. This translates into CSARVEGENSPLHF.